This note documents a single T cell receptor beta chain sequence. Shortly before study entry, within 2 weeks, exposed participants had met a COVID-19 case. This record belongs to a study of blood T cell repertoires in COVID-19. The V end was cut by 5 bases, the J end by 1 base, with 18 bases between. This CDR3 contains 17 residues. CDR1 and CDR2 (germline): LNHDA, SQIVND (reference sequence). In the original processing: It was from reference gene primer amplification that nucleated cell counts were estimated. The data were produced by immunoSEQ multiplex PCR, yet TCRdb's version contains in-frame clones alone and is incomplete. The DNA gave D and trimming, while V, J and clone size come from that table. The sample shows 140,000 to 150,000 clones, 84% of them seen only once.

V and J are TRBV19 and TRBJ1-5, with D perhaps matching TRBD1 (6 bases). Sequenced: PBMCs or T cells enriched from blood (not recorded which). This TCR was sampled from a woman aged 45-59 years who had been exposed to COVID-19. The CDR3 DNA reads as TGTGCCAGTAGTCTGCCACAGGGTACCCCCAGCAATCAGCCCCAGCATTTT. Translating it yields CASSLPQGTPSNQPQHF.